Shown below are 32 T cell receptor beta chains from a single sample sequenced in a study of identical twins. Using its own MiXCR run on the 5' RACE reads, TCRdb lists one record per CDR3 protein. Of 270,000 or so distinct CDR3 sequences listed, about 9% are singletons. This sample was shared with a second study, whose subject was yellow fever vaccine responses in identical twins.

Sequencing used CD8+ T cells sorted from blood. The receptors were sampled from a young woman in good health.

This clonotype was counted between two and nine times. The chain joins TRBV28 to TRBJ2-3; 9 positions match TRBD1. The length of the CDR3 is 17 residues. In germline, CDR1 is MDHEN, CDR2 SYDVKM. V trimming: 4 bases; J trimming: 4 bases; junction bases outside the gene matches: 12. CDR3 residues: CASSSRTGQGGADTQYF. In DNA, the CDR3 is TGTGCCAGCAGTTCCCGAACGGGACAGGGCGGAGCAGATACGCAGTATTTT.

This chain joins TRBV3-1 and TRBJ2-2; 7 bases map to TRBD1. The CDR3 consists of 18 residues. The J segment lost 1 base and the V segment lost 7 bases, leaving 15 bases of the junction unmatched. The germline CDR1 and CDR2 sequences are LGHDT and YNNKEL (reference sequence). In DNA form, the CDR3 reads TGTGCCAGCACCCAGCAAGTCCCTTGGACAGGGAACACCGGGGAGCTGTTTTTT. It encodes CASTQQVPWTGNTGELFF.

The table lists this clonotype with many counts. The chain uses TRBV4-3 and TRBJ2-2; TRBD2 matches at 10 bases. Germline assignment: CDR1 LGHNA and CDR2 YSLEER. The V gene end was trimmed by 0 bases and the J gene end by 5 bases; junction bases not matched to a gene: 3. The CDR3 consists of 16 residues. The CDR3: CASSQDLAGETGELFF. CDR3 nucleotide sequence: TGCGCCAGCAGCCAAGATCTAGCGGGAGAAACCGGGGAGCTGTTTTTT.

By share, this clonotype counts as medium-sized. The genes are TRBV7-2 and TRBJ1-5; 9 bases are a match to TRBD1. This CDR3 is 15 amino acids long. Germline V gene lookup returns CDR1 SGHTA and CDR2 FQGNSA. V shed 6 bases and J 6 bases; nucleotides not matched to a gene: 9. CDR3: CASSPGQGLRQPQHF. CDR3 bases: TGTGCCAGCAGTCCGGGACAGGGTCTGCGTCAGCCCCAGCATTTT.

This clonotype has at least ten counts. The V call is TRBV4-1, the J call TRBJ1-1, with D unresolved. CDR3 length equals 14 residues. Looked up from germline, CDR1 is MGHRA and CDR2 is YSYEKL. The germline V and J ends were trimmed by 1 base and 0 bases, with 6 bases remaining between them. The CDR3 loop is CASSQVGLNTEAFF. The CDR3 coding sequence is TGCGCCAGCAGCCAAGTAGGCCTGAACACTGAAGCTTTCTTT.

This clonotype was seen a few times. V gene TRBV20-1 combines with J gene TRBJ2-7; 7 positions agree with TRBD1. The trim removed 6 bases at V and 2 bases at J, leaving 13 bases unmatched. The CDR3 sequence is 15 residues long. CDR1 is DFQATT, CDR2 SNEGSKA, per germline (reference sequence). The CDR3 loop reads CSATGPTGTAYEQYF. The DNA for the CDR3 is TGCAGTGCCACCGGCCCGACAGGGACCGCCTACGAGCAGTACTTC.

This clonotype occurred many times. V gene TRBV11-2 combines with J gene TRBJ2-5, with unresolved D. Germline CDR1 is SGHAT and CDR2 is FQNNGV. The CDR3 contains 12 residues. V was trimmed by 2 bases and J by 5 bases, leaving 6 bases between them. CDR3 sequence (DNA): TGTGCCAGCAGCTTAACCTTGGAGACCCAGTACTTC. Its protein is CASSLTLETQYF. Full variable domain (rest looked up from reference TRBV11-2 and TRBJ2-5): EAGVAQSPRYKIIEKRQSVAFWCNPISGHATLYWYQQILGQGPKLLIQFQNNGVVDDSQLPKDRFSAERLKGVDSTLKIQPAKLEDSAVYLCASSLTLETQYFGPGTRLLVL.

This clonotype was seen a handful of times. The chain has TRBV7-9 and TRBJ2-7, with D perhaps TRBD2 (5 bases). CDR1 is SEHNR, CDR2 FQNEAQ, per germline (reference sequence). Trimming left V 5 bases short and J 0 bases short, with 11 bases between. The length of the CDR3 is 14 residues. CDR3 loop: CASSLADYSYEQYF. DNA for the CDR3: TGTGCCAGCAGCCTCGCTGACTACTCCTACGAGCAGTACTTC.

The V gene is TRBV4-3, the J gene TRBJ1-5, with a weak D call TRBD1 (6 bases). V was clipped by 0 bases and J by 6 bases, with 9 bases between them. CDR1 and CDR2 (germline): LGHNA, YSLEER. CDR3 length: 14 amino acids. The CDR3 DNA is TGCGCCAGCAGCCAAGATAGGGGGGCTCAGCCCCAGCATTTT. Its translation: CASSQDRGAQPQHF.

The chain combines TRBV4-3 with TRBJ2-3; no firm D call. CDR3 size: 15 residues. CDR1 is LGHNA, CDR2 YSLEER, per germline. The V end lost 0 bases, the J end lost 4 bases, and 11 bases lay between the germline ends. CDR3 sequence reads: CASSQERALADTQYF. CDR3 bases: TGCGCCAGCAGCCAAGAAAGAGCGCTCGCAGATACGCAGTATTTT.

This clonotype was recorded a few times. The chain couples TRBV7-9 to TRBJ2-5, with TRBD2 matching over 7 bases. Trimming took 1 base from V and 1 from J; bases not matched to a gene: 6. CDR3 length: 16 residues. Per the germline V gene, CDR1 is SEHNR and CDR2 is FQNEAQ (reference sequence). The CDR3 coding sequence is TGTGCCAGCAGCTTAGTGGGGGGGGTACTCCAAGAGACCCAGTACTTC. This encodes CASSLVGGVLQETQYF.

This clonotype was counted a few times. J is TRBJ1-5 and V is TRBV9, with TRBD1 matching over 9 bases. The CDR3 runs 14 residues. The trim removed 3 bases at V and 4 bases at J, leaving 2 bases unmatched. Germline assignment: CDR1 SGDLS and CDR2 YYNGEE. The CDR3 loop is CASSATGGNQPQHF. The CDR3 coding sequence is TGTGCCAGCAGCGCGACAGGGGGGAATCAGCCCCAGCATTTT.

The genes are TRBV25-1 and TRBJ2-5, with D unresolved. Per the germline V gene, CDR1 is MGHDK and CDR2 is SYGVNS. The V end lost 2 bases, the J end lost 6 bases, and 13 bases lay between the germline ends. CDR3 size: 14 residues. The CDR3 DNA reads TGTGCCAGCAGTGAAGGGGAAGGTGCTAAGACCCAGTACTTC. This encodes CASSEGEGAKTQYF.

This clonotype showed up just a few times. This CDR3 reads CASSVDRGTGDEQYF. DNA of the CDR3: TGTGCCAGCAGCGTAGACCGCGGGACAGGGGACGAGCAGTACTTC. The chain joins TRBV9 to TRBJ2-7; 10 positions agree with TRBD1. V shed 0 bases, J shed 5 bases, and the junction held 5 bases outside the gene matches. CDR3 length: 15 residues. Looked up from germline, CDR1 is SGDLS and CDR2 is YYNGEE. Full variable domain (missing parts from reference TRBV9 and TRBJ2-7): DSGVTQTPKHLITATGQRVTLRCSPRSGDLSVYWYQQSLDQGLQFLIQYYNGEERAKGNILERFSAQQFPDLHSELNLSSLELGDSALYFCASSVDRGTGDEQYFGPGTRLTVT.

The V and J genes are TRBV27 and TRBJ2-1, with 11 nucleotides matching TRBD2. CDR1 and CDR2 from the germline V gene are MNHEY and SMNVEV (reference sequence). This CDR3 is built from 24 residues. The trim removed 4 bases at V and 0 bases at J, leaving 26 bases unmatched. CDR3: CASSSFGHGRTGTSGSSSYNEQFF. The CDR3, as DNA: TGTGCCAGCAGTTCATTTGGCCACGGACGGACCGGGACTAGCGGTTCTAGCTCCTACAATGAGCAGTTCTTC.

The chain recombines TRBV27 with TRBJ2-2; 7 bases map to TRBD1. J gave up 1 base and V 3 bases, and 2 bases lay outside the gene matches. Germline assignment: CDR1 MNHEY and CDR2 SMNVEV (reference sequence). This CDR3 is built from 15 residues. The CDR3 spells CASSFRDRNTGELFF. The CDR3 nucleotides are TGTGCCAGCAGTTTTAGGGACAGGAACACCGGGGAGCTGTTTTTT.

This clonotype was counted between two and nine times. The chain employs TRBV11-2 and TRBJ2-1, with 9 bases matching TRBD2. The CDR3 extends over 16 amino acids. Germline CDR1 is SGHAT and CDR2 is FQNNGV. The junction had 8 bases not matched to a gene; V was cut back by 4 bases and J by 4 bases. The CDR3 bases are TGTGCCAGCAGCTCACCGTTAGCGGGGGAGTACAATGAGCAGTTCTTC. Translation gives CASSSPLAGEYNEQFF.

The CDR3 here is CATSEAGRSEAFF. The CDR3 DNA reads as TGTGCCACCAGTGAAGCAGGGAGGTCTGAAGCTTTCTTT. This chain connects TRBV24-1 to TRBJ1-1; a weak D match, TRBD1 (5 bases). CDR3 size: 13 residues. Germline-derived CDR1 and CDR2 are KGHDR and SFDVKD. The V end lost 4 bases, the J end lost 6 bases, and 11 bases lay between the germline ends.

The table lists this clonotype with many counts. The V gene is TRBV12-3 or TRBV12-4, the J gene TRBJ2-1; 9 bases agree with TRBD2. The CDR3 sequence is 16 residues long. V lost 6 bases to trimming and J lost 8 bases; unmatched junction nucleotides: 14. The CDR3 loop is CASSPPGLAMGDEQFF. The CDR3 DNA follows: TGTGCCAGCAGCCCCCCGGGACTAGCTATGGGGGATGAGCAGTTCTTC.

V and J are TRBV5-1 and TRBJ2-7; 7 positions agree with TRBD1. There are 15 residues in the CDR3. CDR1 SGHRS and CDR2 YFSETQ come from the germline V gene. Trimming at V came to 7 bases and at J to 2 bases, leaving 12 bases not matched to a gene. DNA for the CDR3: TGCGCCAGCCGCAATCGGGACAGTAACGCCTACGAGCAGTACTTC. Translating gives CASRNRDSNAYEQYF.

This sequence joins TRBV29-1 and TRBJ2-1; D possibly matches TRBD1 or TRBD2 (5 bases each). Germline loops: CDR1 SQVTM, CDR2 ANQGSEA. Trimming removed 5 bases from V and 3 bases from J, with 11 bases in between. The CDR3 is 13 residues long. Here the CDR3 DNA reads TGCAGCGTTAATGGTGGGGGCTACAATGAGCAGTTCTTC. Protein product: CSVNGGGYNEQFF.

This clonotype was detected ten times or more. The CDR3 loop reads CASSLNRWAQFF. CDR3 DNA: TGTGCCAGCAGCTTGAACAGGTGGGCGCAGTTCTTC. The chain joins TRBV5-6 to TRBJ2-1; D possibly corresponds to TRBD1 (5 bases). Trimming took 1 base from V and 12 from J, leaving 11 bases between them. Germline CDR1 SGHDT, CDR2 YYEEEE. The CDR3 consists of 12 residues. Using reference TRBV5-6 and TRBJ2-1 for the parts outside the CDR3, the full variable domain is DAGVTQSPTHLIKTRGQQVTLRCSPKSGHDTVSWYQQALGQGPQFIFQYYEEEERQRGNFPDRFSGHQFPNYSSELNVNALLLGDSALYLCASSLNRWAQFFGPGTRLTVL.

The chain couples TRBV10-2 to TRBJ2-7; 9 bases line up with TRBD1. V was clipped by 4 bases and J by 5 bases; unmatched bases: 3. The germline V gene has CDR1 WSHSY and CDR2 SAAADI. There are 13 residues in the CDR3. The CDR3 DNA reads TGCGCCAGCAGTGGGGGACAGGGAAACGAGCAGTACTTC. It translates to CASSGGQGNEQYF.

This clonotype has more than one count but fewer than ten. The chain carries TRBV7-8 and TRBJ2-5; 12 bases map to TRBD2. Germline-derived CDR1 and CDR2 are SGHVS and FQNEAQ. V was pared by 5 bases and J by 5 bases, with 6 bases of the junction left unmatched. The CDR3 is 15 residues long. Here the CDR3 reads CASSVTSGSMETQYF. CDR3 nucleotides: TGTGCCAGCAGCGTGACTAGCGGGAGCATGGAGACCCAGTACTTC.

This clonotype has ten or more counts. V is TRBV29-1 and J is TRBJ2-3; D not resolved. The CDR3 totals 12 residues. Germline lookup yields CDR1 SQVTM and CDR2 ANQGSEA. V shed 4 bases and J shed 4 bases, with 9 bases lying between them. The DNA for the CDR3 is TGCAGCGTTGTTCTGATTCCAGATACGCAGTATTTT. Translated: CSVVLIPDTQYF.

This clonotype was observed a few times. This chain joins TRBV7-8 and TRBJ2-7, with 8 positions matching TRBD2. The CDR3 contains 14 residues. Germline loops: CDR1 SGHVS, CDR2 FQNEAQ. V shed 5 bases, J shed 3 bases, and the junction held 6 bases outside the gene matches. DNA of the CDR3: TGTGCCAGCAGCCGTGCGGGGACTAGCTACGAGCAGTACTTC. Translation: CASSRAGTSYEQYF.

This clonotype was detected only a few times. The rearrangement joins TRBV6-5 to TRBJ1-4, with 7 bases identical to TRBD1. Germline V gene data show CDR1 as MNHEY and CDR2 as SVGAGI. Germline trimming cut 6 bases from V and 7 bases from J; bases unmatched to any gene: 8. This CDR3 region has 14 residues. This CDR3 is CASSYLGTVEKLFF. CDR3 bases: TGTGCCAGCAGCTACCTAGGGACAGTTGAAAAACTGTTTTTT.

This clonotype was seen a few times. The CDR3 sequence: CSASGLAGGEETQYF. In DNA, the CDR3 is TGCAGTGCTAGTGGACTAGCGGGGGGCGAAGAGACCCAGTACTTC. This chain uses TRBV20-1 with TRBJ2-5; 14 bases map to TRBD2. Germline V gene lookup returns CDR1 DFQATT and CDR2 SNEGSKA (reference sequence). This CDR3 spans 15 amino acids. The J segment lost 3 bases and the V segment lost 3 bases, leaving 3 bases of the junction unmatched.

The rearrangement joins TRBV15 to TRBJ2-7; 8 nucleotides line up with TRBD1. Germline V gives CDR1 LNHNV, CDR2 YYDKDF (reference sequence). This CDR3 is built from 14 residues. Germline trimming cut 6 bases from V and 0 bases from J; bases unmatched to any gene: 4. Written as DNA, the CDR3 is TGTGCCACCAGGAAGGACAGGGTCTCCTACGAGCAGTACTTC. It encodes CATRKDRVSYEQYF.

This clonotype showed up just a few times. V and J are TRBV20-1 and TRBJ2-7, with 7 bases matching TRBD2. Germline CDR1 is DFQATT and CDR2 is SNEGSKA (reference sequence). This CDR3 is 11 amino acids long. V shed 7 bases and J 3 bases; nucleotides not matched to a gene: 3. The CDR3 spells CSGASGYEQYF. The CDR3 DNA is TGCAGTGGGGCTAGCGGCTACGAGCAGTACTTC.

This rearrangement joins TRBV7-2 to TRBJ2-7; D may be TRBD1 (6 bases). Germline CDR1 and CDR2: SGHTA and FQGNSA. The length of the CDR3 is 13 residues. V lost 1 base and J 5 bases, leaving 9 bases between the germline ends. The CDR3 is CASSLDRDHEQYF. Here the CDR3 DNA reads TGTGCCAGCAGCTTAGACAGGGACCACGAGCAGTACTTC.

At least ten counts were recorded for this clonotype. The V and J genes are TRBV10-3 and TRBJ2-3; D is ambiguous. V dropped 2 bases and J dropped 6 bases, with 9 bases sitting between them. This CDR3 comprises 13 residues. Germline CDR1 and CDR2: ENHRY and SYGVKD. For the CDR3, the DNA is TGTGCCATCAGTGAGACAAGGAGTGATACGCAGTATTTT. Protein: CAISETRSDTQYF.